This T cell receptor beta chain was recorded in a study of blood T cell repertoires in COVID-19. In the study overall: Sites across the United States, Italy and Spain contributed samples from acute and convalescent COVID-19. Sample material is recorded as cDNA or gDNA derived from T cells, B-cell-depleted T cells, or PBMCs.

In the original analysis: Amplification from reference gene primers served as the basis for estimated nucleated cell counts. Using immunoSEQ multiplex PCR, the repertoire was profiled, and TCRdb retains in-frame clones only, with some absent. V and J calls and clone size come straight from that table; D and trimming were deduced from the DNA. The sample contains just under 350,000 clones, 91% of which appear only once. Germline lookup yields CDR1 WNHNN and CDR2 SYGVQD (reference sequence). V gave up 0 bases and J gave up 8 bases; unmatched junction bases: 8. The CDR3 spans 16 residues. Sequenced material: peripheral blood. The receptor comes from a woman between 18 and 30 years old who had recovered from COVID-19. The rearrangement uses TRBV10-1 and TRBJ2-1, with 9 bases that match TRBD1. The CDR3 DNA reads TGCGCCAGCAGTGAGTCGGTGGGACAGGGAAGCGATGAGCAGTTCTTC. It is translated as CASSESVGQGSDEQFF.